The clone carrying this T cell receptor (beta chain) was observed once. The germline V gene encodes CDR1 SGDLS and CDR2 YYNGEE. Trimming took off 5 bases at V and 4 bases at J, with 12 bases between the two ends. The CDR3 sequence is 13 residues long. Methods used by the authors: Reference gene primers were amplified, and this amplification served to estimate nucleated cell counts. Sequencing was performed with immunoSEQ multiplex PCR; in TCRdb, only in-frame clones are kept and a portion is missing. D and trimming were read from the DNA, whereas the V and J calls and clone size are those reported in that table. The repertoire holds under 200,000 clones, 75% to 90% seen once, with under 3.5% in the top ten. This specimen belongs to a study of blood T cell repertoires in COVID-19. About the research overall: Specimens from acute and convalescent COVID-19 originated in the United States, Italy and Spain. PBMCs, B-cell-depleted T cells, or T cells provided the cDNA or gDNA that made up the material.

The chain has TRBV9 and TRBJ1-2; D is possibly TRBD1 (5 bases). Sequencing was carried out using peripheral blood. The sequence was obtained from a woman in her fifties or sixties with acute or convalescent COVID-19. CDR3 protein: CASSRTSAYGYTF. In DNA form, the CDR3 reads TGTGCCAGCAGTCGGACATCCGCCTATGGCTACACCTTC.